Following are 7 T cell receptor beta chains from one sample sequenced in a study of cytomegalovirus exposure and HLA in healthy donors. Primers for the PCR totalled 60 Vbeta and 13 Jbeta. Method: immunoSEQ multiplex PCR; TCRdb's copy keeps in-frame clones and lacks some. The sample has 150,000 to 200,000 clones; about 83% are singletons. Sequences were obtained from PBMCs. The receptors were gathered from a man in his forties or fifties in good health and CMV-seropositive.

Written as DNA, the CDR3 is TGCGCCAGCAGCCCGCAAGCGGGAGGGTTTGGAGAGCAGTACTTC. It is translated as CASSPQAGGFGEQYF. The chain carries TRBV5-1 and TRBJ2-7, with TRBD2 identical over 10 bases. Trimming removed 4 bases from V and 7 bases from J; junction bases left unmatched: 11. The germline gives CDR1 SGHRS, CDR2 YFSETQ. The CDR3 loop spans 15 amino acids.

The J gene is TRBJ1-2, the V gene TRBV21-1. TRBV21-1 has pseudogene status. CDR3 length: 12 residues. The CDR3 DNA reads TGTGCCAGCGCGGACTGTGACTATGGCTACACCTTC. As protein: CASADCDYGYTF.

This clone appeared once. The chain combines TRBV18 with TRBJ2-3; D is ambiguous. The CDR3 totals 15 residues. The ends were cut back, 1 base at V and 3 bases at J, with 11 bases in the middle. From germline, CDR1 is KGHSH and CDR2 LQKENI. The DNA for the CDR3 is TGTGCCAGCTCACCACGACCATTGAGGACAGATACGCAGTATTTT. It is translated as CASSPRPLRTDTQYF.

CDR3 sequence (DNA): TGCAGCAGCCGCACTAACGGAGCCCAAGAGACCCAGTACTTC. It codes for CSSRTNGAQETQYF. The chain employs TRBV29-1 and TRBJ2-5; D is unresolved. The V gene lost 8 bases and the J gene lost 1 base, with 17 bases spanning the gap. CDR1 and CDR2 from the germline V gene are SQVTM and ANQGSEA. The CDR3 is made up of 14 amino acids.

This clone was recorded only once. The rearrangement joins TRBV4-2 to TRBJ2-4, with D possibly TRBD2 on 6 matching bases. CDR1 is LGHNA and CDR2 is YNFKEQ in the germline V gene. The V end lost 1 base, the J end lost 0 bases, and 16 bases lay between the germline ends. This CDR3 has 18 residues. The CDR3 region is CASSQGVGLVKAKNIQYF. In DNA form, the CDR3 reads TGTGCCAGCAGCCAAGGAGTGGGACTCGTTAAAGCCAAAAACATTCAGTACTTC.

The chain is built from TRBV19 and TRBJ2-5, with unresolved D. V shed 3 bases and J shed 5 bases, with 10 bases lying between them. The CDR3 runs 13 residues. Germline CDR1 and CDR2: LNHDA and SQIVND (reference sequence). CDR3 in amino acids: CASSMTTRETQYF. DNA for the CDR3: TGTGCCAGTAGTATGACAACCCGGGAGACCCAGTACTTC.

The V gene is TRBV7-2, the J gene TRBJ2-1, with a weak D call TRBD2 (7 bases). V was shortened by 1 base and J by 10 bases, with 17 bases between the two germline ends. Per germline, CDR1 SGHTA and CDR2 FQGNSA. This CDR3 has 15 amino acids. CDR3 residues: CASSLDPSRGGEQFF. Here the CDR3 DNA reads TGTGCCAGCAGCTTAGATCCTAGCAGGGGAGGGGAGCAGTTCTTC.